This entry features one T cell receptor (beta chain) sequence. Antigen specificity is unknown. Germline CDR1 ENHRY, CDR2 SYGVKD. There are 14 residues in the CDR3. Trimming pared 8 bases from V and 0 bases from J, leaving 12 bases between. The sample is drawn from a study of Graves' ophthalmopathy and Graves' hyperthyroidism. Study findings and constraints: Blood shared most expanded thyroid clonotypes above 0.001 frequency.

Amplification of TCR beta CDR3 regions used RNA transcripts. Amplification began with first-round RT-PCR using HTBI primers, then second-round multiplex PCR was performed. TCRdb re-derived calls from the multiplex PCR reads in MiXCR, one entry per CDR3 protein. The profile covers about 240,000 distinct CDR3 sequences, with around 50% appearing a single time and more than 45% taken by the ten largest. Material for sequencing was peripheral blood. This receptor was obtained from an adult man with Graves' ophthalmopathy. The chain couples TRBV10-3 to TRBJ2-3, with a possible D match to TRBD2 (6 bases). CDR3 region: CAIASETSTDTQYF. Written as DNA, the CDR3 is TGTGCCATCGCTAGCGAAACTAGCACAGATACGCAGTATTTT.